This TCR beta chain was identified during a study of blood T cell repertoires in COVID-19 (TCRdb year 2020). Study-level background: Samples covering the acute and convalescent phases of COVID-19 were provided by collaborators in the United States, Italy and Spain. The material from the prospective study consisted of cDNA or gDNA derived from T cells, B-cell-depleted T cells, or PBMCs. Deeply sampled blood TCRbeta repertoires from subjects exposed to, actively infected with, or recovered from COVID-19 were included in the dataset. The repertoires were released in a freely available public database intended as a resource for research on the immune response to SARS-CoV-2. The samples were drawn from the first 160 participants of the ongoing ImmuneRACE study and from 1,200 or so subjects provided by 6 global collaborators. The sample metadata nearly always contained a de-identified subject ID, COVID-19 status, age in years and sex. Where available, HLA class I and class II types were obtained from metadata supplied by the sample provider rather than from assay-based typing.

A word on this clone: Its antigen specificity is not known. The input lacks base qualities; no much larger clone sits a single base away.

The study at large found these results: The quantity of clinical and demographic metadata differed by source and by participant and was supplied without curation.

At one collaborating source in Seattle, patients were enrolled during active infection and were followed longitudinally through the course of disease. Whole blood was collected in K2EDTA tubes by collaborating institutions according to the institutions' own protocols. Collaborator samples were shipped for TCRbeta analysis as frozen whole blood, isolated PBMCs, or DNA extracted from either sample type. TCRbeta CDR3 regions were amplified from genomic DNA by means of the immunoSEQ Assay, a bias-controlled multiplex PCR. Per the authors' processing: Within the assay, amplification of reference gene primers was used to estimate how many nucleated cells each sample contained. To quantify the absolute abundance of each unique TCRbeta CDR3 rearrangement, sequence reads were collapsed and filtered. For each sample, productive Simpson clonality was calculated by taking the square root of Simpson's diversity index across productive rearrangements. TCRdb mirrors the immuneACCESS table, restricted to in-frame sequences. Some clones are absent from its copies; in checked studies, under half trace to an unresolved V gene, and the reason for the others is unknown. V and J calls plus clone size are reproduced from that table; the DNA served to infer D and trimming. The sample table records 150,000 to 200,000 clones; about 92% of these occur just once. Roughly 2% of the sample is held by the ten biggest clonotypes.

The receptor was isolated from an older woman with COVID-19, enrolled during active disease. Sequencing was done on a sample of peripheral blood.

The CDR3 region: CASMGALGQRSGNTIYF. The nucleotides are TGTGCCAGTATGGGGGCCCTGGGACAGCGCTCTGGAAACACCATATATTTT. The V and J genes are TRBV19 and TRBJ1-3; the junction holds 7 bases that match TRBD1. V ends up 7 bases short and J 0 bases short, with an unmatched junction base count of 12. CDR1 LNHDA and CDR2 SQIVND are derived from the germline V gene (reference sequence). The CDR3 runs 17 amino acids, cysteine and phenylalanine included. Of all the DNA, just the CDR3 is kept, 51 bases in frame from base 1.